The clone carrying this T cell receptor (beta chain) showed up just once. The antigen remains undetermined. The data were taken from a study of cytomegalovirus exposure and HLA in healthy donors. Study results and limitations: Later work found most CMV-associated TCR beta chains apparently HLA-restricted. Clonal expansion was found to be greater in HLA-associated TCR beta chains than in equally common others in a later analysis. Altogether, 164 TCR beta chains were recorded as cytomegalovirus-associated.

The CDR3 covers 14 residues. The germline V and J ends were trimmed by 4 bases and 6 bases, with 13 bases remaining between them. Germline CDR1 is SEHNR and CDR2 is FQNEAQ (reference sequence). 13 Jbeta primers and 60 Vbeta primers were used for the PCR. Assay: immunoSEQ multiplex PCR; the TCRdb copy retains only in-frame clones and omits some. The sample lists over 90,000 clones; about 71% were seen once. This TCR was sampled from a woman aged 45-59 years in good health and CMV-seronegative. The chain is built from TRBV7-9 and TRBJ2-1, with D unclear. Sequencing used PBMCs. CDR3 region: CASSSLRVANEQFF. In DNA form, the CDR3 reads TGTGCCAGCAGCTCCCTCCGGGTGGCCAATGAGCAGTTCTTC.